This TCR beta chain was identified in a study of CD8 T cells in Susac syndrome. Turning to the study itself: When their blood was taken, the Susac syndrome patients had either not yet had any therapy, were taking corticosteroids, or were taking intravenous immunoglobulin alone.

This CDR3 contains 13 residues. The germline V gene encodes CDR1 SGHTA and CDR2 FQGNSA. V was shortened by 4 bases and J by 5 bases, with 9 bases between the two germline ends. Random hexamers were used to reverse transcribe an amount of roughly 0.5 to 1 ug RNA. An immunoSEQ multiplex PCR amplified TCR beta CDR3 over 54 Vbeta and 13 Jbeta. TCRdb re-analysed the immunoSEQ multiplex PCR reads in MiXCR, keeping a single row per CDR3 protein. The profile shows hundreds of thousands of distinct CDR3 sequences, about 94% of them singletons. Susac syndrome patients met recently defined diagnostic criteria for definite or probable disease. TEMRA cells underwent FACS enrichment and CD8+ and CD4+ T cells underwent negative isolation.

This clonotype was sampled from a human donor with Susac syndrome. This sequence joins TRBV7-2 and TRBJ1-5; D remains unclear. The sample consisted of CD4+ T cells from PBMCs. CDR3 nucleotides: TGTGCCAGCAGCTCCAACCCCGATCAGCCCCAGCATTTT. It yields the protein CASSSNPDQPQHF.